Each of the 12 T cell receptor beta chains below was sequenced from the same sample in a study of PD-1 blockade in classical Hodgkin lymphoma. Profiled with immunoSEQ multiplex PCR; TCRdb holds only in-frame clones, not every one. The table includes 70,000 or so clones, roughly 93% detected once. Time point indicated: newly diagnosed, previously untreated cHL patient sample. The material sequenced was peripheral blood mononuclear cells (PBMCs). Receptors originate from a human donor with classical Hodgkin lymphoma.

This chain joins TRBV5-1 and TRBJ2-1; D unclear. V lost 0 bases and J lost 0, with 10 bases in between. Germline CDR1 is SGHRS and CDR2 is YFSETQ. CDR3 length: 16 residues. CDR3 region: CASSLEGWSSYNEQFF. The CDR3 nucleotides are TGCGCCAGCAGCTTGGAAGGGTGGAGCTCCTACAATGAGCAGTTCTTC.

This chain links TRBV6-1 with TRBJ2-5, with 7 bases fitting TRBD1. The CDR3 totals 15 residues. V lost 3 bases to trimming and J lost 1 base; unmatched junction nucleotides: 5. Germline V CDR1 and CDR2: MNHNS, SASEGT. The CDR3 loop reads CASSETTGSQETQYF. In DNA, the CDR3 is TGTGCCAGCAGTGAGACGACAGGGAGCCAAGAGACCCAGTACTTC.

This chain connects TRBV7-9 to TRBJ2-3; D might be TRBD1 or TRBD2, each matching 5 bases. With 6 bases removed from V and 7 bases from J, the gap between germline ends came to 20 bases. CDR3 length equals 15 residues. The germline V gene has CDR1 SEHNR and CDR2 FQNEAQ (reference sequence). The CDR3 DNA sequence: TGTGCCAGCAGTTTGACCCTTGGTCGGGGCAATACGCAGTATTTT. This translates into CASSLTLGRGNTQYF.

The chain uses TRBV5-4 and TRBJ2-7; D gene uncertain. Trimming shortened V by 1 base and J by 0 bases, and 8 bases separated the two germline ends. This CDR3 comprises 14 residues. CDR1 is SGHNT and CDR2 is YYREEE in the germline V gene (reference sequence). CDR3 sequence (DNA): TGTGCCAGCAGCTTGTCTCTCAGCTCCTACGAGCAGTACTTC. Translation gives CASSLSLSSYEQYF.

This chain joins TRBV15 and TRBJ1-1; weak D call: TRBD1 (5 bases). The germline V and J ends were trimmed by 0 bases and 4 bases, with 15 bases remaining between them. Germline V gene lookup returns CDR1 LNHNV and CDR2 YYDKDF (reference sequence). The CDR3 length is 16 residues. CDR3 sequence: CATSRDREGLSTEAFF. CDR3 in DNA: TGTGCCACCAGCAGAGATCGGGAGGGGTTGAGCACTGAAGCTTTCTTT.

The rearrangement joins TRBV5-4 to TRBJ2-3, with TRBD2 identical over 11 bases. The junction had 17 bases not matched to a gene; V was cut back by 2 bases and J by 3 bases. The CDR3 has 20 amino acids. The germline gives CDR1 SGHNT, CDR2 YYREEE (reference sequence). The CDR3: CASSLFTSGSMGVGTDTQYF. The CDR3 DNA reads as TGTGCCAGCAGCTTATTTACTAGCGGGAGCATGGGCGTCGGGACAGATACGCAGTATTTT.

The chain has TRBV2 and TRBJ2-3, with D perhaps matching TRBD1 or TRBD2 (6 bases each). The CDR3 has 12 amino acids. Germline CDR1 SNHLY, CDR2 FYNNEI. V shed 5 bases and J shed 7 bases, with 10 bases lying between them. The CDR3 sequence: CASSLGGHTQYF. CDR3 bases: TGTGCCAGCAGTCTTGGGGGGCATACGCAGTATTTT.

The CDR3 reads CAWRDPRWEKLFF. The CDR3, as DNA: TGTGCCTGGAGGGACCCTCGTTGGGAAAAACTGTTTTTT. The rearrangement uses TRBV30 and TRBJ1-4; D not certain. Per germline, CDR1 GTSNPN and CDR2 SVGIG (reference sequence). V dropped 3 bases and J dropped 8 bases, with 13 bases sitting between them. CDR3 size: 13 residues.

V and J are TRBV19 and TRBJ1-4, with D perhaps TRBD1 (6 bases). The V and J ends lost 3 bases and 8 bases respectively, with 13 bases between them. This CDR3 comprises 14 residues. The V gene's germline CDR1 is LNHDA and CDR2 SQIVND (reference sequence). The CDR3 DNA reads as TGTGCCAGTAGTATGGCGGGACAAGTGGAAAAACTGTTTTTT. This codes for CASSMAGQVEKLFF.

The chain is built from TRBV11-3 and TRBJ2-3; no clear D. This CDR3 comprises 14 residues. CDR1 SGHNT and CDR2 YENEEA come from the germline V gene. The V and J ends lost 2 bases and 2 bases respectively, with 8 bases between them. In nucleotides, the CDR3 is TGTGCCAGCAGCTTAACTTCGAACACAGATACGCAGTATTTT. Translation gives CASSLTSNTDTQYF.

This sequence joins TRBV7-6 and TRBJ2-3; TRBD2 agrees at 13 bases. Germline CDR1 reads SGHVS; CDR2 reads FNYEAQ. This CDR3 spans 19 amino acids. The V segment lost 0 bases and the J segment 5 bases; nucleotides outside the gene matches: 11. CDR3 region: CASSLALAGGGTLKDTQYF. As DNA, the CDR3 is TGTGCCAGCAGCTTAGCACTAGCGGGGGGGGGAACACTAAAAGATACGCAGTATTTT. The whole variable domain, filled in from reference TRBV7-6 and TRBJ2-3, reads GAGVSQSPRYKVTKRGQDVALRCDPISGHVSLYWYRQALGQGPEFLTYFNYEAQQDKSGLPNDRFSAERPEGSISTLTIQRTEQRDSAMYRCASSLALAGGGTLKDTQYFGPGTRLTVL.

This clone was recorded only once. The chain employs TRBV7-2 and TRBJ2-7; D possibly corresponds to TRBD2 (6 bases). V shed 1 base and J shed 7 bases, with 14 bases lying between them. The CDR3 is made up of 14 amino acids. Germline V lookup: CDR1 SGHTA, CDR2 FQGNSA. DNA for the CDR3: TGTGCCAGCAGCTTAGGTTTTGGGAGCGGGGAGCAGTACTTC. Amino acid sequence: CASSLGFGSGEQYF.